Presented here are 26 T cell receptor beta chains from one specimen sequenced in a study of T cell clones after liver transplantation. Sequencing was performed with immunoSEQ multiplex PCR; in TCRdb, only in-frame clones are kept and a portion is missing. The sample includes about 53,000 clones, about 81% of them seen just once. Specimen: CD4+ T cells from blood, collected before liver transplant. These receptors all come from a human donor who received a liver transplant.

This sequence joins TRBV18 and TRBJ1-5; D perhaps matches TRBD1 (6 bases). The germline V gene encodes CDR1 KGHSH and CDR2 LQKENI. CDR3 length: 14 amino acids. Trimming pared 2 bases from V and 6 bases from J, leaving 11 bases between. DNA for the CDR3: TGTGCCAGCTCACCAGAGGGGGGGGGTCAGCCCCAGCATTTT. It translates to CASSPEGGGQPQHF.

The J gene is TRBJ2-2, the V gene TRBV7-6, with 7 bases matching TRBD1. This CDR3 is 16 amino acids long. The germline V gene encodes CDR1 SGHVS and CDR2 FNYEAQ. V was clipped by 4 bases and J by 1 base; unmatched bases: 6. The CDR3 region is CASSSLRQGNTGELFF. The CDR3 DNA reads TGTGCCAGCAGCTCTCTACGACAGGGGAACACCGGGGAGCTGTTTTTT.

The J gene is TRBJ2-7, the V gene TRBV5-1; 9 nucleotides match TRBD2. Trimming at V came to 5 bases and at J to 0 bases, leaving 6 bases not matched to a gene. The germline CDR1 and CDR2 sequences are SGHRS and YFSETQ. The CDR3 covers 15 residues. The CDR3 spells CASSPLAGTSYEQYF. CDR3 nucleotides: TGCGCCAGCAGTCCGCTAGCGGGGACCTCCTACGAGCAGTACTTC.

In this sample, this clone turned up once. The rearrangement joins TRBV28 to TRBJ2-7, with D possibly matching TRBD1 (6 bases). The germline gives CDR1 MDHEN, CDR2 SYDVKM. V was shortened by 3 bases and J by 3 bases, with 9 bases between the two germline ends. The CDR3 covers 13 residues. The CDR3 DNA is TGTGCCAGCAGTTTGTTGGACAGCTACGAGCAGTACTTC. It encodes CASSLLDSYEQYF.

This chain connects TRBV7-2 to TRBJ2-2; unclear D gene. Trimming left V 2 bases short and J 7 bases short, with 14 bases between. The CDR3 spans 15 residues. Looked up from germline, CDR1 is SGHTA and CDR2 is FQGNSA. The CDR3 sequence is CASSLLQVPFGELFF. CDR3 nucleotide sequence: TGTGCCAGCAGCTTACTCCAGGTCCCTTTCGGGGAGCTGTTTTTT. The full variable domain, rest sourced from reference TRBV7-2 and TRBJ2-2, is GAGVSQSPSNKVTEKGKDVELRCDPISGHTALYWYRQSLGQGLEFLIYFQGNSAPDKSGLPSDRFSAERTGGSVSTLTIQRTQQEDSAVYLCASSLLQVPFGELFFGEGSRLTVL.

The rearrangement uses TRBV7-8 and TRBJ1-5; 9 bases map to TRBD1. CDR1 is SGHVS, CDR2 FQNEAQ, per germline. The CDR3 spans 16 residues. The ends lost 4 bases at V and 2 bases at J; junction bases unmatched: 6. The CDR3 bases are TGTGCCAGCAGCTCTGGGACAGGGTCGCGCAATCAGCCCCAGCATTTT. It codes for CASSSGTGSRNQPQHF. Looking up the rest from reference TRBV7-8 and TRBJ1-5 gives the full variable domain: GAGVSQSPRYKVAKRGQDVALRCDPISGHVSLFWYQQALGQGPEFLTYFQNEAQLDKSGLPSDRFFAERPEGSVSTLKIQRTQQEDSAVYLCASSSGTGSRNQPQHFGDGTRLSIL.

The V call is TRBV7-6, the J call TRBJ1-1; D is unresolved. V lost 1 base and J 4 bases, leaving 10 bases between the germline ends. The germline CDR1 and CDR2 sequences are SGHVS and FNYEAQ. This CDR3 contains 14 residues. The CDR3 sequence is CASSLGRLGTEAFF. The CDR3, as DNA: TGTGCCAGCAGCTTAGGTCGGTTGGGCACTGAAGCTTTCTTT.

V is TRBV2 and J is TRBJ2-1, with 9 positions matching TRBD2. CDR1 is SNHLY, CDR2 FYNNEI, per germline. The V and J ends lost 8 bases and 7 bases, in that order; junction bases with no gene match: 12. This CDR3 comprises 15 residues. The CDR3 nucleotides read TGTGCCAGCTCCCGGCGGGAGGGCCAATTGAATGAGCAGTTCTTC. It translates to CASSRREGQLNEQFF. The full variable domain, completed using reference TRBV2 and TRBJ2-1, is EPEVTQTPSHQVTQMGQEVILRCVPISNHLYFYWYRQILGQKVEFLVSFYNNEISEKSEIFDDQFSVERPDGSNFTLKIRSTKLEDSAMYFCASSRREGQLNEQFFGPGTRLTVL.

The rearrangement uses TRBV5-4 and TRBJ2-1; D could derive from TRBD1 or TRBD2 (5 bases each). The germline CDR1 and CDR2 sequences are SGHNT and YYREEE (reference sequence). Trimming took 1 base from V and 7 from J, leaving 21 bases between them. This CDR3 has 17 residues. CDR3 DNA sequence: TGTGCCAGCAGCTTGTCGTCGAGGGGCCAAATTAGGAATGAGCAGTTCTTC. This gives the protein CASSLSSRGQIRNEQFF.

The J gene is TRBJ2-5, the V gene TRBV6-5; D unresolved. Trimming left V 2 bases short and J 1 base short, with 11 bases between. The V gene's germline CDR1 is MNHEY and CDR2 SVGAGI. The CDR3 is 15 residues long. CDR3 residues: CASSYRRARQETQYF. The CDR3, as DNA: TGTGCCAGCAGTTACCGCCGGGCCCGCCAAGAGACCCAGTACTTC.

The count of this clone is one. The chain uses TRBV6-5 and TRBJ1-1; 8 bases fit TRBD1. This CDR3 spans 15 amino acids. Trimming removed 6 bases from V and 1 base from J; junction bases left unmatched: 7. Germline lookup yields CDR1 MNHEY and CDR2 SVGAGI. CDR3 protein: CASSRSTGGNTEAFF. CDR3 bases: TGTGCCAGCAGCCGATCTACAGGGGGGAACACTGAAGCTTTCTTT.

The chain uses TRBV10-1 and TRBJ1-4; D is ambiguous. Germline assignment: CDR1 WNHNN and CDR2 SYGVQD (reference sequence). The ends were cut back, 7 bases at V and 6 bases at J, with 18 bases in the middle. This CDR3 is 15 amino acids long. The CDR3 nucleotides are TGCGCCAGCACACAGACATGGGTCCATCATGAAAAACTGTTTTTT. It codes for CASTQTWVHHEKLFF.

V is TRBV7-6 and J is TRBJ2-6; D possibly corresponds to TRBD2 (6 bases). Germline values: CDR1 SGHVS, CDR2 FNYEAQ. This CDR3 comprises 19 residues. Trimming pared 0 bases from V and 3 bases from J, leaving 18 bases between. CDR3 amino acids: CASSLAAGRSIGGANVLTF. DNA of the CDR3: TGTGCCAGCAGCTTAGCGGCTGGGAGGTCAATAGGTGGGGCCAACGTCCTGACTTTC. Filled out from reference TRBV7-6 and TRBJ2-6, the complete variable domain reads GAGVSQSPRYKVTKRGQDVALRCDPISGHVSLYWYRQALGQGPEFLTYFNYEAQQDKSGLPNDRFSAERPEGSISTLTIQRTEQRDSAMYRCASSLAAGRSIGGANVLTFGAGSRLTVL.

The chain carries TRBV27 and TRBJ1-1; unclear D gene. In germline, CDR1 is MNHEY, CDR2 SMNVEV (reference sequence). This CDR3 has 14 amino acids. Trimming stripped 5 bases from V and 5 bases from J, with 15 bases between. The CDR3 loop is CASSPYAPRTEAFF. The CDR3 nucleotides read TGTGCCAGCAGTCCCTACGCGCCTAGGACTGAAGCTTTCTTT.

This chain joins TRBV5-1 and TRBJ2-3; TRBD1 might be the D (6 bases). Germline V gene sequence: CDR1 SGHRS, CDR2 YFSETQ. Trimming pared 1 base from V and 2 bases from J, leaving 8 bases between. This CDR3 has 14 amino acids. CDR3 region: CASSLRQATDTQYF. In DNA, the CDR3 is TGCGCCAGCAGCTTGAGACAGGCCACAGATACGCAGTATTTT.

This clone appeared a few times. The chain joins TRBV4-2 to TRBJ2-6; 7 bases match TRBD2. This CDR3 is 16 amino acids long. The V and J ends lost 2 bases and 4 bases, in that order; junction bases with no gene match: 5. Germline V gives CDR1 LGHNA, CDR2 YNFKEQ. The CDR3 sequence is CASSQLTSAGANVLTF. CDR3 nucleotides: TGTGCCAGCAGCCAACTTACTAGCGCCGGGGCCAACGTCCTGACTTTC.

This clone was observed a single time. This chain uses TRBV28 with TRBJ1-3; D ambiguous. The V end was cut by 8 bases, the J end by 0 bases, with 11 bases between. Germline V gene data show CDR1 as MDHEN and CDR2 as SYDVKM. This CDR3 contains 14 residues. CDR3 residues: CASFNSRSGNTIYF. In DNA, the CDR3 is TGTGCCAGCTTCAACAGCCGCTCTGGAAACACCATATATTTT.

The V call is TRBV5-5, the J call TRBJ1-3; D remains unclear. Germline V gene data show CDR1 as SGHKS and CDR2 as YYEKEE (reference sequence). CDR3 length: 15 residues. V was pared by 4 bases and J by 0 bases, with 11 bases between. Here the CDR3 reads CASSLAAASGNTIYF. The CDR3 bases are TGTGCCAGCAGCCTAGCGGCGGCCTCTGGAAACACCATATATTTT.

This clone was recorded once. The chain joins TRBV14 to TRBJ1-1; D gene uncertain. The germline CDR1 and CDR2 sequences are SGHDN and FVKESK. V lost 4 bases to trimming and J lost 7 bases, with 13 bases between them. The CDR3 totals 13 residues. The CDR3 loop is CASSLTMDGEAFF. The DNA of the CDR3 is TGTGCCAGCAGCCTGACTATGGACGGTGAAGCTTTCTTT.

The genes are TRBV11-2 and TRBJ2-7; 7 nucleotides agree with TRBD2. CDR1 and CDR2 from the germline V gene are SGHAT and FQNNGV. The ends lost 4 bases at V and 7 bases at J; junction bases unmatched: 10. This CDR3 region has 14 residues. CDR3 residues: CASSSISGVGEQYF. CDR3 DNA: TGTGCCAGCAGCTCGATAAGCGGGGTCGGGGAGCAGTACTTC.

This clone appeared a single time. V usage is TRBV6-6 and J usage is TRBJ1-4, with a weak D call TRBD1 (5 bases). The CDR3 length is 15 residues. V gave up 2 bases and J gave up 8 bases, with 15 bases separating them. CDR1 MNHNY and CDR2 SVGAGI come from the germline V gene (reference sequence). DNA for the CDR3: TGTGCCAGCAGTTACACCGTGGGGGTCAAGGAAAAACTGTTTTTT. Residues: CASSYTVGVKEKLFF.

The CDR3 nucleotides are TGCGCCAGCAGCCCTGGACTAGCGGGCACCCCTAGCACAGATACGCAGTATTTT. This codes for CASSPGLAGTPSTDTQYF. The rearrangement joins TRBV5-1 to TRBJ2-3; 11 bases match TRBD2. This CDR3 has 18 residues. From germline, CDR1 is SGHRS and CDR2 YFSETQ. J lost 0 bases, V lost 4 bases, and 10 bases had no gene match. Filled out from reference TRBV5-1 and TRBJ2-3, the complete variable domain reads KAGVTQTPRYLIKTRGQQVTLSCSPISGHRSVSWYQQTPGQGLQFLFEYFSETQRNKGNFPGRFSGRQFSNSRSEMNVSTLELGDSALYLCASSPGLAGTPSTDTQYFGPGTRLTVL.

The chain employs TRBV19 and TRBJ2-1, with no clear D. CDR1 LNHDA and CDR2 SQIVND come from the germline V gene (reference sequence). Trimming took 1 base from V and 6 from J, leaving 7 bases between them. The CDR3 loop spans 13 amino acids. As DNA, the CDR3 is TGTGCCAGTAGTATAGGATACATCAATGAGCAGTTCTTC. Amino acid sequence: CASSIGYINEQFF.

Only a few counts were recorded for this clone. This chain uses TRBV30 with TRBJ2-2; D is ambiguous. Deletions cut 4 bases from V and 7 bases from J, with 10 bases between. Germline values: CDR1 GTSNPN, CDR2 SVGIG (reference sequence). This CDR3 is built from 12 residues. CDR3 residues: CAWNLDLGELFF. CDR3 nucleotides: TGTGCCTGGAATCTAGACCTCGGGGAGCTGTTTTTT.

V and J are TRBV12-5 and TRBJ1-2; the D gene is possibly TRBD1 (6 bases). Trimming took off 2 bases at V and 8 bases at J, with 21 bases between the two ends. This CDR3 comprises 16 residues. In germline, CDR1 is LGHNT, CDR2 FRNRAP. The CDR3, as DNA: TGTGCTAGTGGTTTGCCCCCTTTTCACGGGGGGCAGGGCTACACCTTC. Translation gives CASGLPPFHGGQGYTF.

The genes are TRBV28 and TRBJ1-2; D is unresolved. V was cut by 3 bases and J by 1 base, with 6 bases left in between. CDR3 length: 13 residues. Germline V gene data show CDR1 as MDHEN and CDR2 as SYDVKM. CDR3 loop: CASSFEVNYGYTF. CDR3 sequence (DNA): TGTGCCAGCAGTTTCGAGGTTAACTATGGCTACACCTTC.